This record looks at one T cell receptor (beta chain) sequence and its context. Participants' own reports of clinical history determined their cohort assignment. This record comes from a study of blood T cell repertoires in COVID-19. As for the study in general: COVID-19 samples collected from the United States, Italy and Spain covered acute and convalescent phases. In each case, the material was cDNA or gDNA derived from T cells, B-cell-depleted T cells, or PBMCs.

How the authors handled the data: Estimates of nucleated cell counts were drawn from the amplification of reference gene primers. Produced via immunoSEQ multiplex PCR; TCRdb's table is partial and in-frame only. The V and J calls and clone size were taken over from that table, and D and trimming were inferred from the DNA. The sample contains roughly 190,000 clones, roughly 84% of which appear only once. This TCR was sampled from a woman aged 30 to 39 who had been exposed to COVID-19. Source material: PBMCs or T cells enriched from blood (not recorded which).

CDR3 amino acids: CASRDSAREKLFF. For the CDR3, the DNA is TGTGCCAGCAGGGACAGCGCGCGTGAAAAACTGTTTTTT. V and J are TRBV6-5 and TRBJ1-4; maybe TRBD1 (6 bases). The germline V gene encodes CDR1 MNHEY and CDR2 SVGAGI. The V and J ends lost 6 bases and 7 bases respectively, with 12 bases between them. The CDR3 loop spans 13 amino acids.